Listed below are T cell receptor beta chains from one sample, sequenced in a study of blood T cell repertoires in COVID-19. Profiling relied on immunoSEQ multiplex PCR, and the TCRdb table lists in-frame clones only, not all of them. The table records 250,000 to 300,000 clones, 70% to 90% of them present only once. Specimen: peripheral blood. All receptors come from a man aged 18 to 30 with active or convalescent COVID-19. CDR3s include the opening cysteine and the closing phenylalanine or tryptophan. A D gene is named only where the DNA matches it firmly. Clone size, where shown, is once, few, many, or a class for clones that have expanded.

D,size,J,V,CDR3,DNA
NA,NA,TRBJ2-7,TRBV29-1,CSVAYRAGAYEQYF,TGCAGCGTTGCGTACAGGGCAGGGGCCTACGAGCAGTACTTC
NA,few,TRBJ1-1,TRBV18,CASSREDLNTEAFF,TGTGCCAGCTCCCGGGAGGACCTGAACACTGAAGCTTTCTTT
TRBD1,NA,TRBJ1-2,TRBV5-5,CASSLLGTGVHGYTF,TGTGCCAGCAGCTTGCTCGGGACAGGGGTACATGGCTACACCTTC
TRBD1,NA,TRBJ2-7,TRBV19,CASSIGPGTGVAYEQYF,TGTGCCAGTAGTATAGGGCCCGGGACAGGGGTAGCCTACGAGCAGTACTTC
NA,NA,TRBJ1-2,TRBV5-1,CASSFGTEAGYTF,TGCGCCAGCAGCTTTGGTACAGAAGCTGGCTACACCTTC
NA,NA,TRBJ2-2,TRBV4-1,CASSVLSTGELFF,TGCGCCAGCAGCGTTCTTAGCACCGGGGAGCTGTTTTTT
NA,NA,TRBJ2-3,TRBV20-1,CSAHFRFTQYF,TGCAGTGCCCACTTTCGGTTTACGCAGTATTTT
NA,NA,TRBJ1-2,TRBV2,CASEASRNGYTF,TGTGCCAGCGAGGCCAGTCGTAATGGCTACACCTTC
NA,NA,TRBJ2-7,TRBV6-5,CASSTTRGDTYEQYF,TGTGCCAGCAGTACGACCAGGGGGGATACCTACGAGCAGTACTTC
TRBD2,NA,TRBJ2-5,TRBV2,CASSRLAGGETQYF,TGTGCCAGCAGTAGGCTAGCGGGGGGAGAGACCCAGTACTTC
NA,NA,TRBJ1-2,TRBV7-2,CASSLEISAYGYTF,TGTGCCAGCAGCTTAGAAATAAGCGCCTATGGCTACACCTTC
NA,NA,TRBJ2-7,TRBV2,CAGRLGLGSYYEQYF,TGTGCCGGTCGCTTGGGCCTCGGGAGTTACTACGAGCAGTACTTC
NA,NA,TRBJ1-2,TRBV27,CASSLFGQAAGGYTF,TGTGCCAGCAGTTTATTCGGGCAAGCGGCGGGAGGCTACACCTTC
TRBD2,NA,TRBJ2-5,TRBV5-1,CASSGMRTSGGAGTQYF,TGCGCCAGCAGCGGGATGAGGACTAGCGGGGGGGCCGGGACCCAGTACTTC
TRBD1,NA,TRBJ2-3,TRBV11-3,CASSSEFGTGGSGGTQYF,TGTGCCAGCAGCTCGGAGTTCGGGACAGGGGGCTCGGGGGGTACGCAGTATTTT
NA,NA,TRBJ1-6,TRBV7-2,CASRDSNSPLHF,TGTGCCAGCAGGGACAGCAATTCACCCCTCCACTTT
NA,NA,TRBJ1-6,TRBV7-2,CASSLRLAELSPLHF,TGTGCCAGCAGCCTACGGTTAGCAGAGTTATCACCCCTCCACTTT
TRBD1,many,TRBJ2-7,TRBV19,CASSNDRVHPYEQYF,TGTGCCAGTAGTAATGACAGGGTGCACCCCTACGAGCAGTACTTC
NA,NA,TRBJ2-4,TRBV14,CASSPGSDKNIQYF,TGTGCCAGCAGCCCGGGATCGGACAAAAACATTCAGTACTTC
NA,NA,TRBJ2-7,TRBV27,CASTLGGEQYF,TGTGCCAGCACCCTTGGCGGCGAGCAGTACTTC
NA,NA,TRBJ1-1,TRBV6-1,CASSESRGGTEAFF,TGTGCCAGCAGTGAATCTAGGGGTGGAACTGAAGCTTTCTTT
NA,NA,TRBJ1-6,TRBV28,CASSLIGAIGNSPLHF,TGTGCCAGCAGTTTAATAGGGGCGATTGGTAATTCACCCCTCCACTTT
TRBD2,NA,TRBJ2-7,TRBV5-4,CASSALAGEGEQYF,TGTGCCAGCAGCGCACTAGCGGGAGAGGGCGAGCAGTACTTC